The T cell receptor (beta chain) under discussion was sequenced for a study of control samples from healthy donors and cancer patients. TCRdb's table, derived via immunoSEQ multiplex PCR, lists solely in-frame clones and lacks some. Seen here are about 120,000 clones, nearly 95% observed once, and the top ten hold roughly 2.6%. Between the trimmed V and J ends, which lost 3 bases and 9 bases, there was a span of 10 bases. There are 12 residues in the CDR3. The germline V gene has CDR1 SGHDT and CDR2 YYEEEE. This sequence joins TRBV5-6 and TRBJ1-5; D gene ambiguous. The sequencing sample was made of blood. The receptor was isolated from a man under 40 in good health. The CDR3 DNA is TGTGCCAGCAGCTCCCTAGGGAGGCCCCAGCATTTT. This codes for CASSSLGRPQHF.